The clone carrying this T cell receptor (beta chain) has only one observation. The sample belongs to a study of blood T cell repertoires in COVID-19. The assay was immunoSEQ multiplex PCR, and TCRdb's table has in-frame clones only and misses some. The table lists about 250,000 clones, about 88% of them singletons, with less than 3% in the top ten. This sequence was found in a woman in her forties or fifties who had recovered from COVID-19. The sequenced sample was PBMCs or T cells enriched from blood (not recorded which).

CDR3 residues: CASSYIGTGGEQYF. CDR3 DNA sequence: TGTGCCAGCAGTTACATTGGGACAGGGGGCGAGCAGTACTTC. The chain links TRBV6-5 to TRBJ2-7; 11 bases are shared with TRBD1. Germline CDR1 reads MNHEY; CDR2 reads SVGAGI. CDR3 length: 14 amino acids. The ends lost 2 bases at V and 6 bases at J; junction bases unmatched: 3.